This is a list of T cell receptor beta chains from one sample in a study of T cell changes during pregnancy in multiple sclerosis. Some clones are missing from TCRdb's copy, which holds only in-frame ones; the method was immunoSEQ multiplex PCR. Here the sample spans around 67,000 clones, 85% to 90% being singletons. This specimen consisted of peripheral blood, obtained after pregnancy. These receptors came from a female donor in good health, enrolled as a control in a pregnancy study. Both conserved end residues are part of each CDR3. D genes are given only for firm matches. Only some rows state a clone size, as once, few, many or a class for expanded clones.

TRBJ1-5,TRBV28,once,-,CASSFGQPQHF,TGTGCCAGCAGTTTCGGTCAGCCCCAGCATTTT
TRBJ1-2,TRBV9,few,-,CASSVGEEYGYTF,TGTGCCAGCAGCGTAGGGGAGGAATATGGCTACACCTTC
TRBJ1-6,TRBV5-4,-,TRBD1,CASSLGGQGRGNSPLHF,TGTGCCAGCAGCTTGGGGGGACAGGGCCGGGGGAATTCACCCCTCCACTTT
TRBJ2-7,TRBV5-1,-,-,CASSLIGWRDDGQYF,TGCGCCAGCAGCTTAATTGGGTGGCGGGATGATGGGCAGTACTTC
TRBJ2-1,TRBV25-1,-,-,CASSDRYNEQFF,TGTGCCAGCAGTGATCGGTACAATGAGCAGTTCTTC
TRBJ2-1,TRBV11-1,-,TRBD2,CASSLMGLYNEQFF,TGTGCCAGCAGCTTAATGGGACTATACAATGAGCAGTTCTTC
TRBJ1-1,TRBV28,-,-,CASSLRGGQATEAFF,TGTGCCAGCAGTCTCAGGGGAGGGCAAGCCACTGAAGCTTTCTTT
TRBJ1-2,TRBV5-4,-,TRBD1,CASSPEGQGGRYGYTF,TGTGCCAGCAGCCCGGAGGGACAGGGAGGACGCTATGGCTACACCTTC
TRBJ2-3,TRBV10-3,-,TRBD2,CAISPAGALTDTQYF,TGTGCCATCAGCCCAGCGGGGGCCCTCACAGATACGCAGTATTTT
TRBJ1-3,TRBV21-1,-,-,CASRMTGGDTIYF,TGTGCCAGCAGGATGACAGGGGGAGACACCATATATTTT
TRBJ1-5,TRBV5-1,-,-,CASSLGSGEGQPQHF,TGCGCCAGCAGCTTGGGTTCGGGGGAGGGTCAGCCCCAGCATTTT
TRBJ1-2,TRBV7-2,-,-,CASSLGVPGGYGYTF,TGTGCCAGCAGCTTAGGGGTCCCGGGGGGGTATGGCTACACCTTC
TRBJ2-1,TRBV7-8,once,TRBD2,CASSPPGLAGGDEQFF,TGTGCCAGCAGCCCCCCGGGACTAGCGGGAGGCGATGAGCAGTTCTTC
TRBJ2-1,TRBV2,-,-,CASSEQGYEQFF,TGTGCCAGCAGCGAGCAGGGTTATGAGCAGTTCTTC
TRBJ2-3,TRBV18,-,TRBD2,CASSPQLAGTDTQYF,TGTGCCAGCTCACCCCAACTAGCGGGCACAGATACGCAGTATTTT
TRBJ2-7,TRBV7-2,-,-,CASSNPDSRTYF,TGTGCCAGCAGCAACCCGGACAGTCGGACGTACTTC
TRBJ2-5,TRBV30,-,TRBD2,CAWSVLRGGPGEQYF,TGTGCCTGGAGTGTATTGCGCGGGGGGCCGGGGGAGCAGTACTTC
TRBJ1-3,TRBV30,-,TRBD1,CAWKGTDSGNTIYF,TGTGCCTGGAAAGGGACAGACTCTGGAAACACCATATATTTT
TRBJ1-2,TRBV6-5,-,-,CASSYVFQGSLYGYTF,TGTGCCAGCAGTTACGTATTCCAGGGGTCCCTCTATGGCTACACCTTC
TRBJ1-6,TRBV6-5,few,-,CASGLGRDRLF,TGTGCCAGCGGGCTGGGGCGGGACCGCCTCTTT
TRBJ2-3,TRBV5-1,-,TRBD2,CASILAGDRTDTQYF,TGCGCCAGCATTCTAGCGGGAGACCGCACAGATACGCAGTATTTT
TRBJ2-2,TRBV28,-,-,CASSFARGHPRTNTGELFF,TGTGCCAGCAGTTTTGCCAGGGGCCACCCCCGTACGAACACCGGGGAGCTGTTTTTT
TRBJ2-7,TRBV4-2,-,TRBD2,CASSQDPPAGGIYEQYF,TGTGCCAGCAGCCAAGATCCCCCAGCGGGAGGGATATACGAGCAGTACTTC
TRBJ2-7,TRBV19,-,TRBD1,CASSIEHRGHGYEQYF,TGTGCCAGTAGTATAGAGCACAGGGGGCACGGTTACGAGCAGTACTTC
TRBJ2-3,TRBV27,once,TRBD1,CASSLGQLERQLGYTQYF,TGTGCCAGCAGTTTGGGACAGCTCGAGCGGCAGCTCGGGTATACGCAGTATTTT
TRBJ2-3,TRBV27,-,-,CASSSDSSVVTDTQYF,TGTGCCAGCAGTTCGGACTCGTCAGTTGTTACAGATACGCAGTATTTT
TRBJ1-2,TRBV6-1,-,-,CASGRRQGYTF,TGTGCCAGCGGGCGTCGGCAGGGCTACACCTTC
TRBJ1-2,TRBV30,-,-,CAWSGASGYTNYGYTF,TGTGCCTGGAGTGGAGCATCCGGGTATACTAACTATGGCTACACCTTC
TRBJ1-2,TRBV18,-,TRBD1,CASSPEGQANYGYTF,TGTGCCAGCTCACCCGAGGGACAGGCTAACTATGGCTACACCTTC
TRBJ1-2,TRBV2,-,-,CASSEARVTGYGYTF,TGTGCCAGCAGTGAAGCGAGGGTAACGGGCTATGGCTACACCTTC
TRBJ2-7,TRBV14,-,-,CASSLTSSSYEQYF,TGTGCCAGCAGCCTTACTAGCAGCTCCTACGAGCAGTACTTC
TRBJ2-3,TRBV19,-,TRBD2,CASSVTSGRARDTQYF,TGTGCCAGTAGCGTAACTAGCGGGAGGGCAAGAGATACGCAGTATTTT
TRBJ2-7,TRBV30,-,TRBD2,CAWSPSGEQYF,TGTGCCTGGAGTCCTAGCGGCGAGCAGTACTTC
TRBJ2-2,TRBV30,-,TRBD1,CALERGLYTGELFF,TGTGCCCTGGAAAGGGGGCTCTACACCGGGGAGCTGTTTTTT
TRBJ2-1,TRBV13,-,TRBD2,CASSRLTSGVYNEQFF,TGTGCCAGCAGCCGCCTTACTAGCGGAGTTTACAATGAGCAGTTCTTC
TRBJ2-1,TRBV7-2,-,-,CASSLQVYNEQFF,TGTGCCAGCAGCTTACAGGTTTACAATGAGCAGTTCTTC
TRBJ2-7,TRBV5-5,-,TRBD1,CASSFGTGSYEQYF,TGTGCCAGCAGCTTCGGGACAGGGAGCTACGAGCAGTACTTC
TRBJ2-4,TRBV11-2,-,-,CASSLAGVLAKNIQYF,TGTGCCAGCAGCTTAGCGGGGGTACTAGCCAAAAACATTCAGTACTTC
TRBJ2-2,TRBV11-2,-,-,CASSLLPLSTGELFF,TGTGCCAGCAGCTTACTTCCTCTAAGCACCGGGGAGCTGTTTTTT
TRBJ2-3,TRBV7-6,-,-,CASSRAGTFSTDTQYF,TGTGCCAGCAGCCGGGCCGGGACTTTCAGCACAGATACGCAGTATTTT
TRBJ2-1,TRBV5-4,-,TRBD2,CASSLDTGGGLYNEQFF,TGTGCCAGCAGCTTGGATACGGGAGGGGGATTATACAATGAGCAGTTCTTC